The 30 T cell receptor beta chains given below trace back to one sample, sequenced in a study of blood T cell repertoires in COVID-19. Assay: immunoSEQ multiplex PCR; the TCRdb copy retains only in-frame clones and omits some. The sample shows 350,000 or so clones, about 90% of them seen only once. The sample consisted of PBMCs or T cells enriched from blood (not recorded which). The receptors were gathered from a woman in her twenties or thirties who had been exposed to COVID-19.

The chain is built from TRBV11-2 and TRBJ1-6, with D tentatively TRBD1 (6 bases). V was shortened by 5 bases and J by 7 bases, with 12 bases between the two germline ends. Per the germline V gene, CDR1 is SGHAT and CDR2 is FQNNGV. This CDR3 region has 14 residues. The CDR3 DNA follows: TGTGCCAGCAGCAACAGGGAAGGGAATTCACCCCTCCACTTT. The encoded protein is CASSNREGNSPLHF.

This rearrangement joins TRBV10-3 to TRBJ1-2, with 8 positions matching TRBD1. The CDR3 contains 12 residues. V dropped 10 bases and J dropped 7; count of bases not matched to a gene: 8. CDR1 ENHRY and CDR2 SYGVKD come from the germline V gene. This CDR3 reads CATQDRGRGYTF. The CDR3 DNA sequence: TGTGCCACGCAAGACAGGGGACGTGGCTACACCTTC.

This chain uses TRBV19 with TRBJ2-3, with 10 nucleotides matching TRBD2. Germline trimming cut 11 bases from V and 7 bases from J; bases unmatched to any gene: 18. The CDR3 has 16 amino acids. Germline loops: CDR1 LNHDA, CDR2 SQIVND (reference sequence). The CDR3 sequence is CASKGESGRAGHTQYF. Here the CDR3 DNA reads TGTGCCTCGAAAGGGGAAAGCGGGAGGGCCGGTCATACGCAGTATTTT.

The V and J genes are TRBV7-9 and TRBJ2-7; D is possibly TRBD1 (5 bases). CDR1 SEHNR and CDR2 FQNEAQ come from the germline V gene (reference sequence). V shed 3 bases and J shed 3 bases, with 9 bases lying between them. The CDR3 length is 13 residues. This CDR3 is CASSLPGLYEQYF. The CDR3 coding sequence is TGTGCCAGCAGCTTGCCAGGGCTCTACGAGCAGTACTTC.

This clone was recorded once. This rearrangement joins TRBV29-1 to TRBJ1-5, with D uncertain. The V gene's germline CDR1 is SQVTM and CDR2 ANQGSEA. The V and J ends lost 1 base and 7 bases respectively, with 11 bases between them. The CDR3 totals 13 residues. The CDR3 here is CSVEVEGNQPQHF. CDR3 DNA: TGCAGCGTTGAAGTCGAGGGAAACCAGCCCCAGCATTTT.

The chain has TRBV3-1 (or the pseudogene TRBV3-2) and TRBJ2-2; 13 bases map to TRBD2. With V trimmed by 1 base and J by 0 bases, 2 bases remained unmatched. The CDR3 is 18 amino acids. Germline V CDR1 and CDR2: LGHDT, YNNKEL (reference sequence). CDR3 sequence: CASSQGLAGGPNTGELFF. In nucleotides, the CDR3 is TGTGCCAGCAGCCAAGGACTAGCGGGAGGACCGAACACCGGGGAGCTGTTTTTT.

This clone was observed a single time. The chain has TRBV5-1 and TRBJ1-2; D gene ambiguous. From germline, CDR1 is SGHRS and CDR2 YFSETQ. The CDR3 spans 15 residues. V dropped 0 bases and J dropped 1 base, with 10 bases sitting between them. This CDR3 reads CASSLALGLNYGYTF. The DNA of the CDR3 is TGCGCCAGCAGCTTGGCTCTCGGTCTTAACTATGGCTACACCTTC. Full variable domain (remainder filled in from reference TRBV5-1 and TRBJ1-2): KAGVTQTPRYLIKTRGQQVTLSCSPISGHRSVSWYQQTPGQGLQFLFEYFSETQRNKGNFPGRFSGRQFSNSRSEMNVSTLELGDSALYLCASSLALGLNYGYTFGSGTRLTVV.

The rearrangement uses TRBV28 and TRBJ1-2, with D unclear. Germline values: CDR1 MDHEN, CDR2 SYDVKM. The length of the CDR3 is 14 residues. Trimming left V 6 bases short and J 7 bases short, with 18 bases between. The CDR3 nucleotides read TGTGCCAGCAGGACCCCCGGGAACACGCGTGGCTACACCTTC. This codes for CASRTPGNTRGYTF.

CDR3 sequence (DNA): TGTGCCAGCTCACCGGACAGACACAGATCCTACGAGCAGTACTTC. Residues: CASSPDRHRSYEQYF. V and J are TRBV18 and TRBJ2-7, with TRBD1 as a possible D gene (6 bases). Germline V gene sequence: CDR1 KGHSH, CDR2 LQKENI. V was cut by 3 bases and J by 1 base, with 13 bases left in between. The CDR3 consists of 15 residues.

V and J are TRBV12-5 and TRBJ2-7; a weak D match, TRBD1 (7 bases). Trimming took off 3 bases at V and 7 bases at J, with 19 bases between the two ends. This CDR3 comprises 15 residues. Germline loops: CDR1 LGHNT, CDR2 FRNRAP. The CDR3 sequence is CASGFTSRDSIEQYF. CDR3 nucleotides: TGTGCTAGTGGTTTTACTAGCCGGGACAGCATAGAGCAGTACTTC.

The rearrangement links TRBV4-2 to TRBJ2-5, with TRBD1 identical over 9 bases. The CDR3 consists of 13 residues. Germline loops: CDR1 LGHNA, CDR2 YNFKEQ. V trimming: 4 bases; J trimming: 5 bases; junction bases outside the gene matches: 2. CDR3 DNA sequence: TGTGCCAGCAGCCCCGGGACAGGGGAGACCCAGTACTTC. Its protein product is CASSPGTGETQYF.

CDR3 region: CASSLGPRGTGELFF. DNA of the CDR3: TGTGCCAGCAGTTTAGGTCCTAGAGGGACCGGGGAGCTGTTTTTT. This chain links TRBV28 with TRBJ2-2; D may be TRBD2 (5 bases). This CDR3 comprises 15 residues. The ends were cut back, 2 bases at V and 5 bases at J, with 12 bases in the middle. The V gene's germline CDR1 is MDHEN and CDR2 SYDVKM.

The chain carries TRBV10-3 and TRBJ1-6; TRBD1 might be the D (5 bases). The CDR3 is made up of 16 amino acids. Trimming removed 8 bases from V and 9 bases from J, with 23 bases in between. Per germline, CDR1 ENHRY and CDR2 SYGVKD. The CDR3 here is CAIGGDVGQESSPLHF. CDR3 in DNA: TGTGCCATCGGCGGGGACGTCGGACAAGAGAGTTCACCCCTCCACTTT.

The rearrangement joins TRBV5-1 to TRBJ1-4; tentatively, D is TRBD1 (6 bases). V gave up 3 bases and J gave up 5 bases, with 11 bases separating them. The CDR3 contains 14 residues. Per the germline V gene, CDR1 is SGHRS and CDR2 is YFSETQ. DNA of the CDR3: TGCGCCAGCAGCTCTCACAGGGAAAATGAAAAACTGTTTTTT. It specifies CASSSHRENEKLFF.

In the case of this clone: Possible read error: a much larger clone is one base away. The chain combines TRBV3-1 (or the pseudogene TRBV3-2) with TRBJ1-2, with TRBD1 identical over 7 bases. CDR3 length equals 13 residues. Germline CDR1 is LGHDT and CDR2 is YNNKEL (reference sequence). V gave up 0 bases and J gave up 7 bases; unmatched junction bases: 2. CDR3 nucleotides: TGTGCCAGCAGCCAAGAAGGGACAGCTGGCTACACCTTC. This codes for CASSQEGTAGYTF.

This clone was seen more than once but under ten times. The rearrangement uses TRBV7-2 and TRBJ1-3; 10 positions match TRBD1. CDR1 and CDR2 from the germline V gene are SGHTA and FQGNSA. The trim removed 5 bases at V and 4 bases at J, leaving 8 bases unmatched. The CDR3 covers 16 residues. The CDR3 DNA reads as TGTGCCAGCAGCCATCTAGACAGGGGGCACGGAAACACCATATATTTT. Protein sequence: CASSHLDRGHGNTIYF.

This chain uses TRBV14 with TRBJ2-5; D may be TRBD2 (6 bases). Germline values: CDR1 SGHDN, CDR2 FVKESK. The CDR3 contains 16 residues. V lost 5 bases, J lost 4 bases, and 20 bases lay in between. This chain's CDR3 is CASSSRLVFGAETQYF. The CDR3 DNA is TGTGCCAGCAGCTCGCGACTAGTGTTCGGGGCAGAGACCCAGTACTTC.

The chain employs TRBV18 and TRBJ1-2, with 8 positions matching TRBD1. The CDR3 consists of 14 residues. With V trimmed by 0 bases and J by 5 bases, 2 bases remained unmatched. Germline V CDR1 and CDR2: KGHSH, LQKENI. CDR3 DNA: TGTGCCAGCTCACCACCGGGACAGGATTATGGCTACACCTTC. This sequence encodes CASSPPGQDYGYTF.

The J gene is TRBJ1-1, the V gene TRBV6-5; weak D call: TRBD1 (5 bases). CDR1 MNHEY and CDR2 SVGAGI come from the germline V gene. The CDR3 spans 15 residues. With 6 bases removed from V and 1 base from J, the gap between germline ends came to 15 bases. The DNA for the CDR3 is TGTGCCAGCAGAACCCAGATGACAGCGAACACTGAAGCTTTCTTT. It yields the protein CASRTQMTANTEAFF.

The V and J genes are TRBV18 and TRBJ2-7, with 7 bases matching TRBD1. Germline lookup yields CDR1 KGHSH and CDR2 LQKENI. This CDR3 is built from 15 residues. Trimming removed 4 bases from V and 5 bases from J; junction bases left unmatched: 11. CDR3 nucleotide sequence: TGTGCCAGCTCACTTGGGCCGACAGGGTCCGACGAGCAGTACTTC. Translation: CASSLGPTGSDEQYF.

This chain connects TRBV15 to TRBJ2-1; D is unclear. The CDR3 is 14 amino acids. Trimming removed 0 bases at V and 2 bases at J, with 5 bases between. Germline V gene lookup returns CDR1 LNHNV and CDR2 YYDKDF (reference sequence). The CDR3 DNA follows: TGTGCCACCAGCAGAGATCTCCCCTACAATGAGCAGTTCTTC. Translation: CATSRDLPYNEQFF. The variable domain in full, completed from reference TRBV15 and TRBJ2-1, reads DAMVIQNPRYQVTQFGKPVTLSCSQTLNHNVMYWYQQKSSQAPKLLFHYYDKDFNNEADTPDNFQSRRPNTSFCFLDIRSPGLGDTAMYLCATSRDLPYNEQFFGPGTRLTVL.

The rearrangement uses TRBV7-9 and TRBJ1-5, with 8 bases lining up with TRBD1. With V trimmed by 5 bases and J by 7 bases, 4 bases remained unmatched. Germline loops: CDR1 SEHNR, CDR2 FQNEAQ (reference sequence). The CDR3 has 13 amino acids. CDR3 sequence: CASSGQGLQPQHF. CDR3 DNA sequence: TGTGCCAGCAGCGGACAGGGATTGCAGCCCCAGCATTTT. The variable domain in full, with the rest retrieved from reference TRBV7-9 and TRBJ1-5, is DTGVSQNPRHKITKRGQNVTFRCDPISEHNRLYWYRQTLGQGPEFLTYFQNEAQLEKSRLLSDRFSAERPKGSFSTLEIQRTEQGDSAMYLCASSGQGLQPQHFGDGTRLSIL.

Comment on this clone: Other nucleotide sequences from this sample produce the same CDR3. This chain uses TRBV5-1 with TRBJ1-5; a weak D match, TRBD1 (6 bases). Deletions cut 2 bases from V and 4 bases from J, with 10 bases between. Germline CDR1 reads SGHRS; CDR2 reads YFSETQ. The CDR3 consists of 14 residues. CDR3 amino acids: CASSFVGGNQPQHF. As DNA, the CDR3 is TGCGCCAGCAGCTTCGTAGGGGGAAATCAGCCCCAGCATTTT.

V usage is TRBV24-1 and J usage is TRBJ2-1; 10 nucleotides line up with TRBD2. Germline values: CDR1 KGHDR, CDR2 SFDVKD. This CDR3 is built from 16 residues. V was clipped by 0 bases and J by 8 bases; unmatched bases: 6. The CDR3 DNA sequence: TGTGCCACCAGTGATTTGCGGCTAGCGGGAGTACATGAGCAGTTCTTC. Translating it yields CATSDLRLAGVHEQFF.

This chain uses TRBV28 with TRBJ1-2; perhaps TRBD1 as D (6 bases). CDR1 is MDHEN, CDR2 SYDVKM, per germline. The ends were cut back, 8 bases at V and 8 bases at J, with 15 bases in the middle. The length of the CDR3 is 12 residues. This chain's CDR3 is CASEIQGNGYTF. DNA for the CDR3: TGTGCCAGCGAAATCCAGGGGAACGGCTACACCTTC.

This sequence joins TRBV6-5 and TRBJ1-1; D gene ambiguous. The CDR3 consists of 12 residues. V was trimmed by 6 bases and J by 1 base, leaving 6 bases between them. Germline loops: CDR1 MNHEY, CDR2 SVGAGI. CDR3 region: CASSPQNTEAFF. The CDR3 region has the DNA TGTGCCAGCAGCCCACAGAACACTGAAGCTTTCTTT.

The chain joins TRBV5-1 to TRBJ1-1; TRBD1 is a possible D gene (5 bases). This CDR3 is built from 13 residues. Germline CDR1 is SGHRS and CDR2 is YFSETQ. Trimming pared 3 bases from V and 5 bases from J, leaving 11 bases between. CDR3 sequence: CASSSHGATEAFF. The CDR3, as DNA: TGCGCCAGCAGCTCACATGGGGCAACTGAAGCTTTCTTT.

The chain employs TRBV24-1 and TRBJ1-1; 7 bases fit TRBD1. The CDR3 spans 13 residues. The trim removed 5 bases at V and 11 bases at J, leaving 10 bases unmatched. Germline lookup yields CDR1 KGHDR and CDR2 SFDVKD. The CDR3 region is CATSVRQGGRAFF. In DNA form, the CDR3 reads TGTGCCACCAGTGTGAGACAGGGTGGGAGGGCTTTCTTT.

This clone appeared a few times. The chain carries TRBV2 and TRBJ2-1; 8 bases match TRBD1. V lost 8 bases, J lost 0 bases, and 3 bases stayed unmatched. Germline CDR1 is SNHLY and CDR2 is FYNNEI. CDR3 length: 14 residues. DNA of the CDR3: TGTGCCAGCTCCGGGACAGGCTCCTACAATGAGCAGTTCTTC. Translation gives CASSGTGSYNEQFF.

The chain has TRBV28 and TRBJ1-5; D is undetermined. The CDR3 is 13 amino acids. CDR1 MDHEN and CDR2 SYDVKM come from the germline V gene. The V end lost 3 bases, the J end lost 6 bases, and 9 bases lay between the germline ends. Written as DNA, the CDR3 is TGTGCCAGCAGTTTGATTGGAGTTCAGCCCCAGCATTTT. Translation gives CASSLIGVQPQHF. The full variable domain, with the rest looked up from reference TRBV28 and TRBJ1-5, is DVKVTQSSRYLVKRTGEKVFLECVQDMDHENMFWYRQDPGLGLRLIYFSYDVKMKEKGDIPEGYSVSREKKERFSLILESASTNQTSMYLCASSLIGVQPQHFGDGTRLSIL.